Listed below are T cell receptor beta chains from one sample, sequenced in a study of regulatory and conventional T cells in RAG deficiency. TCRdb's table, derived via immunoSEQ multiplex PCR, lists solely in-frame clones and lacks some. In the table there are 20,000 to 25,000 clones, around 95% of which are singletons. This same sample was also part of a study on regulatory T cells.

Source material: CD25- CD4+ T cells sorted from blood. The receptors were sampled from a human donor in good health. CDR3s include the opening cysteine and the closing phenylalanine or tryptophan. A D gene is named only where the DNA matches it firmly. Size values are once, few and many counts, or a class for expanded clones, and some rows have none.

TRBJ1-6	TRBD1	TRBV6-1	-	TGTGCCAGCAGTGAGGGACAGGGCTTCAATTCACCCCTCCACTTT	CASSEGQGFNSPLHF
TRBJ2-2	TRBD1	TRBV6-1	-	TGTGCCAGCACCCCCGGGACAGCGAACACCGGGGAGCTGTTTTTT	CASTPGTANTGELFF
TRBJ1-6	-	TRBV5-1	-	TGCGCCAGCAGCTTCGGCAGCGGGGACTCCCCCCTCCACTTT	CASSFGSGDSPLHF
TRBJ1-4	-	TRBV5-1	-	TGCGCCAGCAGCTTGGTAGCTAATGAAAAACTGTTTTTT	CASSLVANEKLFF
TRBJ1-2	-	TRBV5-1	-	TGCGCCAGCAGCGCCGATTTGGTGGGAGGCTATGGCTACACCTTC	CASSADLVGGYGYTF
TRBJ1-2	-	TRBV28	-	TGTGCCAGCAGTTTATATGGGACTTCCCCGGGCGGCTACACCTTC	CASSLYGTSPGGYTF
TRBJ2-2	TRBD2	TRBV7-2	-	TGTGCCAGCAGCTTATATGGTAGCGGGCTGAGCGAGGAGCTGTTTTTT	CASSLYGSGLSEELFF
TRBJ2-2	-	TRBV19	-	TGTGCCAGTAGTATAATCAGGAACACCGGGGAGCTGTTTTTT	CASSIIRNTGELFF
TRBJ2-3	-	TRBV7-9	-	TGTGCCAGCAGGTCAGGGTTGAATACGCAGTATTTT	CASRSGLNTQYF
TRBJ2-7	-	TRBV19	-	TGTGCCAGTAGCCGTCAGTCGGGATCCTACGAGCAGTACTTC	CASSRQSGSYEQYF
TRBJ2-1	TRBD2	TRBV5-1	-	TGCGCCAGCAGCCCCCTGCGGGGGGAAACCAATGAGCAGTTCTTC	CASSPLRGETNEQFF
TRBJ2-3	TRBD2	TRBV4-1	-	TGCGCCAGCAGCCAAGGGCTAGCGGGTGGAAATACGCAGTATTTT	CASSQGLAGGNTQYF
TRBJ1-1	-	TRBV7-3	few	TGTGCCAGCAGCCCCACGGGGGGGAACACTGAAGCTTTCTTT	CASSPTGGNTEAFF
TRBJ1-3	TRBD1	TRBV5-1	-	TGCGCCAGCAGCATCGGACAGGGAGTCGGAAACACCATATATTTT	CASSIGQGVGNTIYF
TRBJ1-3	-	TRBV28	once	TGTGCCAGCAGCCAGCTCCTCCAGGGATATATGGTCATCTCGGGAAACACCATATATTTT	CASSQLLQGYMVISGNTIYF
TRBJ2-7	TRBD1	TRBV11-3	-	TGTGCCAGCAGCCTCGAACAGGGGCTCGAGCAGTACTTC	CASSLEQGLEQYF
TRBJ1-5	-	TRBV6-1	-	TGTGCCAGCAGTGAAGTCGAGAGTCAGCCCCAGCATTTT	CASSEVESQPQHF
TRBJ1-1	-	TRBV6-5	-	TGTGCCAGCAGGAAACACAGGGCCACTGAAGCTTTCTTT	CASRKHRATEAFF
TRBJ1-2	-	TRBV5-1	-	TGCGCCAGCAGGCCAGACAGTGCCGGCTACACCTTC	CASRPDSAGYTF
TRBJ1-2	-	TRBV30	-	TGTGCCTGGAGTTCACAGTCTAACTATGGCTACACCTTC	CAWSSQSNYGYTF
TRBJ1-5	TRBD1	TRBV28	-	TGTGCCAGCACGCGAACAGGGGCGCAAAATCAGCCCCAGCATTTT	CASTRTGAQNQPQHF
TRBJ1-5	TRBD1	TRBV6-1	-	TGTGCCAGCAGTGTCCGGGACAGGGGGACTCAGCCCCAGCATTTT	CASSVRDRGTQPQHF
TRBJ1-2	TRBD1	TRBV7-2	-	TGTGCCAGCAGCAGGGGGACAGGGGGCTATGGCTACACCTTC	CASSRGTGGYGYTF
TRBJ1-6	TRBD1	TRBV7-2	-	TGTGCCAGCAGCCCTAGGACAGGAAGCTCCTATAATTCACCCCTCCACTTT	CASSPRTGSSYNSPLHF
TRBJ2-6	-	TRBV4-2	-	TGTGCCAGCAGCCAAGACCGGGGGGCCAACGTCCTGACTTTC	CASSQDRGANVLTF
TRBJ1-1	TRBD1	TRBV19	-	TGTGCCAGTAGTATTAAGACAGGGGGCACTGAAGCTTTCTTT	CASSIKTGGTEAFF
TRBJ2-3	TRBD2	TRBV11-2	once	TGTGCCAGCAGCGCTACTAGCGGGGGGGCATGGGATACGCAGTATTTT	CASSATSGGAWDTQYF
TRBJ1-6	-	TRBV5-6	-	TGTGCCAGCAGCTTGGAACAGGAAATGGGTAATTCACCCCTCCACTTT	CASSLEQEMGNSPLHF
TRBJ2-1	TRBD2	TRBV5-4	-	TGTGCCAGCAGCTCTAAAGCGGGGGGCTACTACAATGAGCAGTTCTTC	CASSSKAGGYYNEQFF
TRBJ2-3	-	TRBV11-3	-	TGTGCCAGCAGCTTAGGTAACGGCGGAAATACGCAGTATTTT	CASSLGNGGNTQYF
TRBJ1-2	TRBD1	TRBV5-4	once	TGTGCCAGCAGCTTGTTCGGACAGGTTGATTATGGCTACACCTTC	CASSLFGQVDYGYTF